The 12 T cell receptor beta chains presented below share a single source sample, sequenced in a study of blood T cell repertoires in COVID-19. Sequenced by immunoSEQ multiplex PCR; TCRdb stores in-frame clones only, minus some. The data contain some 530,000 clones, approximately 85% of them singletons. Sequenced material: peripheral blood. Receptors originate from a human donor in a cohort sampled during active COVID-19.

This chain connects TRBV5-4 to TRBJ1-1; D gene uncertain. Germline lookup yields CDR1 SGHNT and CDR2 YYREEE (reference sequence). Trimming shortened V by 1 base and J by 0 bases, and 10 bases separated the two germline ends. The length of the CDR3 is 15 residues. The CDR3, as DNA: TGTGCCAGCAGCTTGTTACCGACTCTGAACACTGAAGCTTTCTTT. This codes for CASSLLPTLNTEAFF.

This clone was seen only once. The gene calls are TRBV3-1 (or the pseudogene TRBV3-2) and TRBJ1-2, with D possibly TRBD1 on 5 matching bases. Germline assignment: CDR1 LGHDT and CDR2 YNNKEL (reference sequence). The CDR3 has 13 residues. Trimming took 7 bases from V and 8 from J, leaving 17 bases between them. In nucleotides, the CDR3 is TGTGCCAGCACCTCACTCTCGAAGGGGGGCTACACCTTC. This encodes CASTSLSKGGYTF.

The gene calls are TRBV11-2 and TRBJ2-7; no firm D call. CDR3 length equals 14 residues. Per germline, CDR1 SGHAT and CDR2 FQNNGV. Trimming took off 1 base at V and 6 bases at J, with 13 bases between the two ends. The CDR3 nucleotides read TGTGCCAGCAGCTTAGTCCCTGTCAGTCGCGAGCAGTACTTC. This gives the protein CASSLVPVSREQYF.

This chain uses TRBV6-5 with TRBJ2-1, with TRBD2 identical over 9 bases. The germline gives CDR1 MNHEY, CDR2 SVGAGI. The J segment lost 7 bases and the V segment lost 7 bases, leaving 8 bases of the junction unmatched. The CDR3 consists of 14 residues. The CDR3 protein is CASTLAGYTNEQFF. The CDR3 nucleotides read TGTGCCAGCACGCTAGCGGGATATACAAATGAGCAGTTCTTC.

This clone was detected only a few times. The chain couples TRBV19 to TRBJ2-7; no firm D call. The CDR3 consists of 14 residues. Per germline, CDR1 LNHDA and CDR2 SQIVND (reference sequence). Trimming stripped 11 bases from V and 2 bases from J, with 19 bases between. CDR3 amino acids: CAPRPGVTAYEQYF. Here the CDR3 DNA reads TGTGCCCCCCGACCGGGTGTTACTGCCTACGAGCAGTACTTC.

The chain couples TRBV4-3 to TRBJ2-7; 8 nucleotides match TRBD2. The CDR3 consists of 17 residues. After removal of 0 bases from V and 1 base from J, the junction contained 8 bases not matched to a gene. The germline gives CDR1 LGHNA, CDR2 YSLEER. The CDR3 DNA reads as TGCGCCAGCAGCCAAGAGGGTGGTAGCGGGACGTCCTACGAGCAGTACTTC. The encoded protein is CASSQEGGSGTSYEQYF.

The chain employs TRBV4-2 and TRBJ2-6; D is perhaps TRBD2 (6 bases). The CDR3 has 16 residues. Trimming shortened V by 0 bases and J by 1 base, and 7 bases separated the two germline ends. Germline-derived CDR1 and CDR2 are LGHNA and YNFKEQ. In DNA, the CDR3 is TGTGCCAGCAGCCAAGATGGGACTTCTGGGGCCAACGTCCTGACTTTC. Protein product: CASSQDGTSGANVLTF.

The chain recombines TRBV5-6 with TRBJ1-2; TRBD1 aligns across 7 bases. V lost 0 bases and J lost 7; bases outside the gene matches: 6. CDR3 length: 14 amino acids. Germline V gene lookup returns CDR1 SGHDT and CDR2 YYEEEE. The CDR3: CASSLVQGLSGYTF. CDR3 sequence (DNA): TGTGCCAGCAGCTTGGTACAGGGGCTGAGTGGCTACACCTTC.

This clone has a single count. The chain joins TRBV6-6 to TRBJ2-7; 10 nucleotides align to TRBD2. This CDR3 comprises 16 residues. J lost 0 bases, V lost 4 bases, and 6 bases had no gene match. The germline gives CDR1 MNHNY, CDR2 SVGAGI (reference sequence). The CDR3 sequence is CASSSTSGVSSYEQYF. The CDR3 DNA sequence: TGTGCCAGCAGTTCTACTAGCGGGGTGAGCTCCTACGAGCAGTACTTC.

DNA of the CDR3: TGTGCCAGCAGTGAAGCGCTTAAGACAGGGGGCGGTAACTATGGCTACACCTTC. The encoded protein is CASSEALKTGGGNYGYTF. This chain connects TRBV2 to TRBJ1-2; 10 bases map to TRBD1. The CDR3 extends over 18 amino acids. Germline loops: CDR1 SNHLY, CDR2 FYNNEI. The junction had 8 bases not matched to a gene; V was cut back by 0 bases and J by 1 base.

This sequence joins TRBV4-1 and TRBJ1-4; no clear D gene. The CDR3 length is 16 residues. Germline loops: CDR1 MGHRA, CDR2 YSYEKL. Trimming took off 1 base at V and 7 bases at J, with 16 bases between the two ends. The CDR3 DNA reads as TGCGCCAGCAGCCAAGGGTTGGGAGGAGGAGGTGAAAAACTGTTTTTT. Its translation: CASSQGLGGGGEKLFF.

Here the CDR3 DNA reads TGTGCCAGCAGTGAAGGCCCGACAGGCAGTGGAAACACCATATATTTT. This gives the protein CASSEGPTGSGNTIYF. V and J are TRBV2 and TRBJ1-3; a possible D gene is TRBD1 (6 bases). V was clipped by 1 base and J by 3 bases, with 13 bases between them. The CDR3 has 16 amino acids. CDR1 is SNHLY, CDR2 FYNNEI, per germline.